This paragraph covers one TCR beta chain sequence. Researchers used genomic DNA as the template to profile TCR beta VDJ and CDR3. TCRdb re-called the reads with MiXCR, one entry per CDR3 protein. The table lists approximately 250,000 distinct CDR3 sequences, roughly 82% of them singletons, with approximately 40% in the top ten. By flow cytometry, patients selected for sequencing had shown an expansion of CD8+CD57+ cells. These data come from a study of CD8+CD57+ T cells in acquired aplastic anemia. CDR3 length equals 14 residues. V was clipped by 0 bases and J by 2 bases, with 9 bases between them. CDR1 is SGHRS and CDR2 is YFSETQ in the germline V gene.

This TCR was sampled from a human donor with aplastic anemia. The V and J genes are TRBV5-1 and TRBJ2-7; D is unresolved. The specimen sequenced was sorted CD4+, CD8+, or CD8+CD57+ T cells (not recorded which) from PBMCs. CDR3 residues: CASSLGDTTYEQYF. CDR3 in DNA: TGCGCCAGCAGCTTGGGTGACACCACCTACGAGCAGTACTTC.